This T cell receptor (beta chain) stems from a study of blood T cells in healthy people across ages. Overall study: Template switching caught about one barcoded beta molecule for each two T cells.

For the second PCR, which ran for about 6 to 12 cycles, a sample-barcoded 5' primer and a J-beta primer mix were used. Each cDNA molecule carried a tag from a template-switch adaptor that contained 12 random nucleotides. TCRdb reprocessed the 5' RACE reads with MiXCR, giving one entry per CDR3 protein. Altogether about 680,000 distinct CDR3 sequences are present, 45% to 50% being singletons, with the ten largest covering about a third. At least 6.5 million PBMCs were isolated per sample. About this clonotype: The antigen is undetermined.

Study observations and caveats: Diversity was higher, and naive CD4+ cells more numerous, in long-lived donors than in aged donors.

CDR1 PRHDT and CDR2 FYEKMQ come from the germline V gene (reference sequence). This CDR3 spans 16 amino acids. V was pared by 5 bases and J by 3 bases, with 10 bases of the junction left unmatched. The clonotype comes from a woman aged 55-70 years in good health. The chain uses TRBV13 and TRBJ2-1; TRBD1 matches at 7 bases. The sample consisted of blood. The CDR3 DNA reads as TGTGCCAGCAGCACCCGGGACAGAGATATCTACAATGAGCAGTTCTTC. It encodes CASSTRDRDIYNEQFF.